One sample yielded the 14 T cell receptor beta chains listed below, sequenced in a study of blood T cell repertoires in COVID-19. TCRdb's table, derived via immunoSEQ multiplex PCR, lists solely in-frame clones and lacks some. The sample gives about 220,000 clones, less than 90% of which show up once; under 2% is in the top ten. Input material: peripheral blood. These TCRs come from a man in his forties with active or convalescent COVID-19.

In nucleotides, the CDR3 is TGTGCCAGCAGTGAAGGGACAGGGTCGGCGACCCAGTACTTC. It codes for CASSEGTGSATQYF. J is TRBJ2-5 and V is TRBV6-1; 8 bases align to TRBD1. There are 14 residues in the CDR3. The J segment lost 7 bases and the V segment lost 1 base, leaving 5 bases of the junction unmatched. In germline, CDR1 is MNHNS, CDR2 SASEGT.

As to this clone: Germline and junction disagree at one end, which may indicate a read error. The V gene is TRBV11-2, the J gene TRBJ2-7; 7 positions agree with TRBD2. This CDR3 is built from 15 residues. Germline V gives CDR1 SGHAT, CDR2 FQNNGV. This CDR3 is CASGFNSGLTYEQYF. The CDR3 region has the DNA TGTGCCAGCGGCTTTAACTCGGGACTAACTTACGAGCAGTACTTC. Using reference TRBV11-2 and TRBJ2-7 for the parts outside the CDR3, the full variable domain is EAGVAQSPRYKIIEKRQSVAFWCNPISGHATLYWYQQILGQGPKLLIQFQNNGVVDDSQLPKDRFSAERLKGVDSTLKIQPAKLEDSAVYLCASGFNSGLTYEQYFGPGTRLTVT.

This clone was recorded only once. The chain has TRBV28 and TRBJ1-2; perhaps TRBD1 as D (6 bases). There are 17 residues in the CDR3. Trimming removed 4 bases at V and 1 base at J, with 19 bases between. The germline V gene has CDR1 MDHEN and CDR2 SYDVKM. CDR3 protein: CASSSLPSDRNNYGYTF. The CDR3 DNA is TGTGCCAGCAGTTCCTTACCCTCGGACAGAAATAACTATGGCTACACCTTC.

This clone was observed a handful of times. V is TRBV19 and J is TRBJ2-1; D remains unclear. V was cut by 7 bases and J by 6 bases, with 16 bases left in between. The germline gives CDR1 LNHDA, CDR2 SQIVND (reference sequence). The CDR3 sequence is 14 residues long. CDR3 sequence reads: CASISPRTGNEQFF. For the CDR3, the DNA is TGTGCCAGTATCTCCCCGAGAACGGGCAATGAGCAGTTCTTC.

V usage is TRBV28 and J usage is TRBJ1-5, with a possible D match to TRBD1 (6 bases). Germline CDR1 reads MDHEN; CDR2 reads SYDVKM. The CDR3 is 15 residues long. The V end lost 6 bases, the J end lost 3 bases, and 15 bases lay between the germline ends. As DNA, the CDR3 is TGTGCCAGCAGGGAGACAGGCCCATTCAATCAGCCCCAGCATTTT. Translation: CASRETGPFNQPQHF.

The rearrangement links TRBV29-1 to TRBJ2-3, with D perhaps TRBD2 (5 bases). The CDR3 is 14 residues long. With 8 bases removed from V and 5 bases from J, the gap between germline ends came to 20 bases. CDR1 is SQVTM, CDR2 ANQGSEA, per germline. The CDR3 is CSIDSDGRQDTQYF. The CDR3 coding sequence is TGCAGCATCGATAGCGATGGACGTCAAGATACGCAGTATTTT.

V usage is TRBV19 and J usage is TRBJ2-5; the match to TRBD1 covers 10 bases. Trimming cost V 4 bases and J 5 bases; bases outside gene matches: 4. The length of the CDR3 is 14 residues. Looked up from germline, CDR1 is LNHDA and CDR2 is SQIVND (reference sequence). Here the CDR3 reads CASSRQGAGETQYF. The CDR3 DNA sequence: TGTGCCAGTAGTAGACAGGGGGCAGGGGAGACCCAGTACTTC.

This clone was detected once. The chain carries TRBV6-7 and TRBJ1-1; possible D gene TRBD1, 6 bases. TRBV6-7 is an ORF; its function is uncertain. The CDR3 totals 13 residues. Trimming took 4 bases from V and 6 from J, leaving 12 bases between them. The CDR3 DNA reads TGTGCCAGCAGTTCGACAGGTTCGGCTGAAGCTTTCTTT. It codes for CASSSTGSAEAFF.

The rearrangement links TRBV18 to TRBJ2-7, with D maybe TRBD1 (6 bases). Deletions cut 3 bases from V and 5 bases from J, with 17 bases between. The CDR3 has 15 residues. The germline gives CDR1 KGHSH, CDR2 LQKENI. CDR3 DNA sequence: TGTGCCAGCTCACCGGTACAGGGAAGGGACAACGAGCAGTACTTC. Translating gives CASSPVQGRDNEQYF.

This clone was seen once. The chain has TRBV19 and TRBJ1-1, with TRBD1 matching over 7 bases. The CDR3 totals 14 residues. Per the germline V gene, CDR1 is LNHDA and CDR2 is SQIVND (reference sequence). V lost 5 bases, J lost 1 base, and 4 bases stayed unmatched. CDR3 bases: TGTGCCAGTAGTTGGGACAGCGGGAACACTGAAGCTTTCTTT. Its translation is CASSWDSGNTEAFF.

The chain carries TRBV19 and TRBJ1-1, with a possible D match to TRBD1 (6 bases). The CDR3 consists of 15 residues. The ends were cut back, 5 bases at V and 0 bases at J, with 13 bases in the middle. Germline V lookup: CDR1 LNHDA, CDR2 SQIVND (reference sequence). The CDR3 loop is CASSAPGGVNTEAFF. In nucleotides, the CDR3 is TGTGCCAGTAGTGCCCCTGGGGGCGTGAACACTGAAGCTTTCTTT.

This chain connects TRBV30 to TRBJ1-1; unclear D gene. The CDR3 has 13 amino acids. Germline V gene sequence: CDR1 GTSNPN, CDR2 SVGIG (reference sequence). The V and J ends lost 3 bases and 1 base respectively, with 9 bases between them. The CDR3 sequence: CAWSLNKNTEAFF. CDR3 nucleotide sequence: TGTGCCTGGAGCCTTAACAAGAACACTGAAGCTTTCTTT.

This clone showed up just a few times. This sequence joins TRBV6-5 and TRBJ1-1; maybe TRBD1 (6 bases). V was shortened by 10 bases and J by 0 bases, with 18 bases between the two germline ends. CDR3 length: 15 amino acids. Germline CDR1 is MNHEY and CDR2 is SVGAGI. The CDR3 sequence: CATKPGQLMNTEAFF. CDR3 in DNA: TGTGCCACAAAACCGGGACAACTAATGAACACTGAAGCTTTCTTT.

The CDR3 DNA reads as TGTGCCAGCAGCTTAGACAAGGGAGGAACTGAAGCTTTCTTT. Residues: CASSLDKGGTEAFF. J is TRBJ1-1 and V is TRBV7-8; D remains ambiguous. This CDR3 comprises 14 residues. Trimming took 1 base from V and 5 from J, leaving 11 bases between them. Germline loops: CDR1 SGHVS, CDR2 FQNEAQ.